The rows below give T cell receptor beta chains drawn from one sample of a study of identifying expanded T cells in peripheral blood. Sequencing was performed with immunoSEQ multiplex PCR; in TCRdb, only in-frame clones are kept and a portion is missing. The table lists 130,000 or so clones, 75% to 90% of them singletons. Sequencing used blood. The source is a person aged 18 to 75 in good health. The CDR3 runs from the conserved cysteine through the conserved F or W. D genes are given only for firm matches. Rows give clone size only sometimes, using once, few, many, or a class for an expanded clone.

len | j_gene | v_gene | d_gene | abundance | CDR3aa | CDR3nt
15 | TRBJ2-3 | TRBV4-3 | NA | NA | CASSQEEGMPDTQYF | TGCGCCAGCAGCCAAGAAGAAGGGATGCCAGATACGCAGTATTTT
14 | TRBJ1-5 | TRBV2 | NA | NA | CASSEGLLNQPQHF | TGTGCCAGCAGTGAGGGTCTCCTCAATCAGCCCCAGCATTTT
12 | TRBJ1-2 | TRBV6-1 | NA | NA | CASSESHYGYTF | TGTGCCAGCAGTGAGTCTCACTATGGCTACACCTTC
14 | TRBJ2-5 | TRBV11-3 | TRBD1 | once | CASSLTGGKVTQYF | TGTGCCAGCAGCTTAACAGGGGGAAAGGTGACCCAGTACTTC
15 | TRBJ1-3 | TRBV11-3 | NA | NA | CASSGYREGGNTIYF | TGTGCCAGCAGCGGATACAGGGAAGGTGGAAACACCATATATTTT
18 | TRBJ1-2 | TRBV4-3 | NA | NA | CASSLTWTEANPNYGYTF | TGCGCCAGCAGCCTCACCTGGACAGAAGCCAATCCTAACTATGGCTACACCTTC
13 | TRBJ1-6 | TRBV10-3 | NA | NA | CAISESIGTPLHF | TGTGCCATCAGTGAGTCGATCGGGACACCCCTCCACTTT
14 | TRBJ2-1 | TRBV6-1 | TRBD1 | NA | CASSEGDSYNEQFF | TGTGCCAGCAGTGAAGGGGACAGCTACAATGAGCAGTTCTTC
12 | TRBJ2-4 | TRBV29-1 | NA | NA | CSVAQQANIQYF | TGCAGCGTTGCCCAACAGGCAAACATTCAGTACTTC
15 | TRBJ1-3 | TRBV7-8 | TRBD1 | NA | CASSLAGQGGNTIYF | TGTGCCAGCAGCTTAGCGGGACAGGGGGGAAACACCATATATTTT
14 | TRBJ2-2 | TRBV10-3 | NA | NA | CAISQGVNTGELFF | TGTGCCATCAGCCAGGGTGTCAACACCGGGGAGCTGTTTTTT
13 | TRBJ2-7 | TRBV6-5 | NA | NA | CASNKPGSYEQYF | TGTGCCAGCAACAAACCGGGATCCTACGAGCAGTACTTC
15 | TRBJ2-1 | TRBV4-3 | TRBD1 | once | CASSQTGQGWHEQFF | TGCGCCAGCAGCCAAACGGGACAGGGTTGGCATGAGCAGTTCTTC
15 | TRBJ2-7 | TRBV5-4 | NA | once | CASSFWAFEGGEQYF | TGTGCCAGCAGCTTTTGGGCTTTCGAAGGAGGCGAGCAGTACTTC
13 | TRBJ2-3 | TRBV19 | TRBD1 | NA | CASSRDRGDTQYF | TGTGCCAGTAGTAGAGACAGGGGGGATACGCAGTATTTT
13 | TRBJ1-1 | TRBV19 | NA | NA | CASTPVTNTEAFF | TGTGCCAGTACCCCGGTTACGAACACTGAAGCTTTCTTT
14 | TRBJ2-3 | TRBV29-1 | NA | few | CSVEKGGAADTQYF | TGCAGCGTTGAAAAGGGCGGGGCGGCAGATACGCAGTATTTT
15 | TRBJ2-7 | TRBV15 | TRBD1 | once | CATSSGRTGLSEQYF | TGTGCCACCAGCAGCGGTAGGACAGGGCTCAGCGAGCAGTACTTC
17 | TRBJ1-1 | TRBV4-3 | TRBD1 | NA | CASSQDMSPGQGREAFF | TGCGCCAGCAGCCAAGATATGTCGCCGGGACAGGGGCGTGAAGCTTTCTTT
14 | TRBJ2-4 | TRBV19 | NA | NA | CASSLGASKNIQYF | TGTGCCAGTAGTTTGGGGGCGTCCAAAAACATTCAGTACTTC
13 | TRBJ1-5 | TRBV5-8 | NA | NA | CATAKESNQPQHF | TGTGCCACAGCCAAGGAAAGCAATCAGCCCCAGCATTTT
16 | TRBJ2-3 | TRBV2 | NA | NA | CASSEGGGRGTDTQYF | TGTGCCAGCAGTGAAGGCGGAGGGAGAGGCACAGATACGCAGTATTTT
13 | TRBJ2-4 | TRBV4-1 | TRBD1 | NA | CASSQGTGHRQYF | TGCGCCAGCAGCCAGGGGACAGGACACAGACAGTACTTC
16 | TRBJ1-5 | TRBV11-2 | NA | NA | CASSPRPDSSNQPQHF | TGTGCCAGCAGCCCCCGCCCTGACAGTAGCAATCAGCCCCAGCATTTT
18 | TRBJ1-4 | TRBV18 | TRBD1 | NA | CASSPFFSSGTGGEKLFF | TGTGCCAGCTCACCATTCTTCTCCTCCGGGACAGGGGGCGAAAAACTGTTTTTT
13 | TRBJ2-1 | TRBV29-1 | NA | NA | CSAGGLTYNEQFF | TGCAGCGCTGGGGGTCTTACCTACAATGAGCAGTTCTTC
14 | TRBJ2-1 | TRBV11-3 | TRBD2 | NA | CASSSGGASGEQFF | TGTGCCAGCAGCTCGGGGGGGGCCTCCGGTGAGCAGTTCTTC
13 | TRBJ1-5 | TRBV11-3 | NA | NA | CASSLGGVQPQHF | TGTGCCAGCAGCTTAGGGGGGGTCCAGCCCCAGCATTTT
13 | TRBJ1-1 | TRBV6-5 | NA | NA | CASSPGAWTEAFF | TGTGCCAGCAGTCCGGGGGCTTGGACTGAAGCTTTCTTT
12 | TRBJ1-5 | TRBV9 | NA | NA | CASSASDGQQHF | TGTGCCAGCAGCGCCTCGGACGGACAGCAGCATTTT
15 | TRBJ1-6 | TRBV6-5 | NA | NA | CASRDPQSYNSPLHF | TGTGCCAGCAGGGACCCGCAGTCCTATAATTCACCCCTCCACTTT
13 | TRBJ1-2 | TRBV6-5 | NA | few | CASSPGADYGYTF | TGTGCCAGCAGCCCGGGGGCGGACTATGGCTACACCTTC
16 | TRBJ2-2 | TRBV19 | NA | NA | CASSIPGFLEGGELFF | TGTGCCAGTAGTATCCCCGGTTTTCTCGAGGGCGGGGAGCTGTTTTTT
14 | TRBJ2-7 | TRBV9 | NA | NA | CASSPGGLIYEQYF | TGTGCCAGCAGCCCCGGGGGCCTAATATACGAGCAGTACTTC
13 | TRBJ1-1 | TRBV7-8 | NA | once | CASSFGPLAEAFF | TGTGCCAGCAGCTTTGGCCCCCTAGCTGAAGCTTTCTTT
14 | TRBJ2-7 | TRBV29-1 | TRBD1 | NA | CSVTGTGGFHEQYF | TGCAGCGTTACGGGGACAGGGGGCTTTCACGAGCAGTACTTC
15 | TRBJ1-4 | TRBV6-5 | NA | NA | CASTKYGGSNEKLFF | TGTGCCAGCACCAAGTACGGGGGTTCTAATGAAAAACTGTTTTTT
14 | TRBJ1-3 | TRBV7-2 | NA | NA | CASSLMGPGNTIYF | TGTGCCAGCAGCTTGATGGGTCCTGGAAACACCATATATTTT
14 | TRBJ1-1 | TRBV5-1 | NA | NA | CASSLGGFNTEAFF | TGCGCCAGCAGCTTGGGGGGGTTTAACACTGAAGCTTTCTTT
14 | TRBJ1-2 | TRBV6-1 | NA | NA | CASSQGGRVYGYTF | TGTGCCAGCAGTCAAGGGGGGAGGGTATATGGCTACACCTTC
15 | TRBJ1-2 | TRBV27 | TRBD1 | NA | CASSSIGQVGYGYTF | TGTGCCAGCAGTTCTATTGGACAGGTGGGATATGGCTACACCTTC
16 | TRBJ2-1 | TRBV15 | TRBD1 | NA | CATSRDRQGSYNEQFF | TGTGCCACCAGCAGAGACCGACAGGGCAGCTACAATGAGCAGTTCTTC
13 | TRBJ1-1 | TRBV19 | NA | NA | CASMRTVNTEAFF | TGTGCCAGTATGCGGACGGTGAACACTGAAGCTTTCTTT
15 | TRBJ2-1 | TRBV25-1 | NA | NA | CASSESTRTYNEQFF | TGTGCCAGCAGTGAATCTACTAGAACCTACAATGAGCAGTTCTTC
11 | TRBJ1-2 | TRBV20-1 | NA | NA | CSTLRGDGYTF | TGCAGTACCCTGAGGGGAGATGGCTACACCTTC
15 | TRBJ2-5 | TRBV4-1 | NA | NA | CASSQVPAPKETQYF | TGCGCCAGCAGCCAAGTACCGGCCCCAAAAGAGACCCAGTACTTC
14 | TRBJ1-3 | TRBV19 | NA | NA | CASSPGRFGNTIYF | TGTGCCAGTAGCCCGGGACGCTTTGGAAACACCATATATTTT
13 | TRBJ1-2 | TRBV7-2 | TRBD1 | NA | CASSLWDRESGTF | TGTGCCAGCAGCTTATGGGACAGGGAGTCAGGCACCTTC